This TCR beta chain is drawn from a study of blood T cell repertoires in COVID-19. Study-wide context: From the United States, Italy and Spain came samples of acute and convalescent COVID-19.

CDR1 is MDHEN, CDR2 SYDVKM, per germline. The CDR3 loop spans 11 amino acids. V shed 4 bases and J shed 6 bases, with 6 bases lying between them. Original analysis: The authors estimated nucleated cell counts from reference gene primer amplification. Profiled with immunoSEQ multiplex PCR; TCRdb holds only in-frame clones, not every one. That table is the source of V, J and clone size, and D and trimming were worked out from the DNA. In the table there are roughly 170,000 clones, more than 70% of which are singletons. Across 20 to 25 US areas, participants ranged in age from about 18 to 90 years. Cohort 3 recovery required two negative PCRs, clearance, or symptom resolution.

This TCR was recovered from a man aged 55 to 69 who had recovered from COVID-19. V and J are TRBV28 and TRBJ1-1; D is undetermined. What was sequenced was PBMCs or T cells enriched from blood (not recorded which). The DNA of the CDR3 is TGTGCCAGCAGTTCCCTCCCTGAAGCTTTCTTT. Its translation: CASSSLPEAFF.